A selection of T cell receptor beta chains follows, all from one sample in a study of T cell changes during pregnancy in multiple sclerosis. Assay: immunoSEQ multiplex PCR; the TCRdb copy retains only in-frame clones and omits some. The sample has more than 55,000 clones; 92% are singletons. The sequences come from peripheral blood, collected in the first trimester of pregnancy. These receptor sequences come from a female donor in good health, enrolled as a control in a pregnancy study. Each CDR3 is given without its conserved first and last residue. D genes are given only for firm matches. Only some rows state a clone size, as once, few, many or a class for expanded clones.

D | J | V | size | CDR3
. | TRBJ2-7 | TRBV28 | . | ASSFSDTYEQY
. | TRBJ2-1 | TRBV9 | . | ASSVDFGGNIYNEQF
TRBD2 | TRBJ2-7 | TRBV4-2 | . | ASSPAGGTYEQY
TRBD2 | TRBJ2-1 | TRBV19 | . | ASNNLAGVYNEQF
TRBD1 | TRBJ1-2 | TRBV9 | . | ASSVPSGGSYGYT
. | TRBJ2-7 | TRBV7-8 | . | ASSLDQGVEQY
. | TRBJ2-1 | TRBV27 | . | ASSFGPRDEQF
. | TRBJ2-6 | TRBV19 | . | ASSIVRTRGANVLT
TRBD2 | TRBJ2-7 | TRBV7-9 | . | ASSTAGTSGYEQY
. | TRBJ1-5 | TRBV4-1 | . | ASRLYFSSNQPQH
. | TRBJ2-1 | TRBV6-5 | once | ASSSSTGNEQF
. | TRBJ1-1 | TRBV10-3 | . | AISESGGRREAF
TRBD1 | TRBJ2-7 | TRBV5-1 | once | ASSATPGQGPYEQY
. | TRBJ2-1 | TRBV7-6 | . | ASSFLGGAYNEQF
. | TRBJ2-1 | TRBV13 | . | ASSSWRASASYNEQF
TRBD1 | TRBJ2-2 | TRBV6-1 | . | ASSGEGGYTGELF
. | TRBJ2-1 | TRBV28 | . | ASSFRSYNEQF
. | TRBJ1-6 | TRBV1 | once | TSSQGAHGGYSPLH
TRBD2 | TRBJ2-1 | TRBV5-1 | . | ASSPLAGGPVNEQF
TRBD2 | TRBJ2-1 | TRBV29-1 | . | SGTGTSWYGGEQF
TRBD1 | TRBJ2-2 | TRBV18 | . | ASSPDTTGSNTGELF
. | TRBJ2-1 | TRBV7-2 | . | ASSRAGVNEQF
. | TRBJ2-5 | TRBV28 | . | ASELQGQSETQY
. | TRBJ1-1 | TRBV19 | few | ASSVGSLEAF
. | TRBJ2-7 | TRBV30 | . | AWRRDTYRSYEQY
. | TRBJ1-2 | TRBV27 | . | ASRGAGTYGYT
TRBD1 | TRBJ2-7 | TRBV28 | . | ASTPRYWTGKGEQY
. | TRBJ2-3 | TRBV28 | . | ASSIFADTQY
. | TRBJ2-3 | TRBV19 | . | ASSISPPARASTDTQY
TRBD2 | TRBJ2-2 | TRBV7-6 | . | ASSLGVREGLSGELF
. | TRBJ1-2 | TRBV27 | once | ASSSIWGGIAYGYT
TRBD2 | TRBJ2-3 | TRBV7-8 | . | ASSLVREADTQY